This T cell receptor beta chain originates from a study of blood T cell repertoires in COVID-19. CDR1 is MDHEN, CDR2 SYDVKM, per germline. V trimming: 8 bases; J trimming: 4 bases; junction bases outside the gene matches: 4. This CDR3 has 13 residues. In the study's own analysis: How many nucleated cells were present was estimated from reference gene primer amplification. Clones were sequenced by immunoSEQ multiplex PCR, and TCRdb holds only the in-frame ones, with some missing. D and trimming come from the DNA, and the V and J calls and clone size come from that table. This sample yields 85,000 to 100,000 clones, of which roughly 75% are seen a single time; nearly 9% belongs to the top ten.

Sequencing was performed on peripheral blood. The V gene is TRBV28, the J gene TRBJ2-2, with 7 bases lining up with TRBD2. This TCR was sampled from a man aged 50-60 years who had recovered from COVID-19. The DNA for the CDR3 is TGTGCCAGCCGATCGGGGGGCACCGGGGAGCTGTTTTTT. Encoded protein: CASRSGGTGELFF.